This record covers a single T cell receptor (beta chain). Its cognate antigen is unknown. A 5'RACE reaction primed in the constant segment made cDNA libraries of TCR alpha and TCR beta, and these carried sample barcodes and UMIs. TCRdb ran MiXCR on the 5' RACE reads and lists one entry per CDR3 protein. The sample records around 200,000 distinct CDR3 sequences, roughly 23% being singletons. This record comes from a study of T-cell memory formation after mild COVID-19. Findings and limits, study-wide: The authors did not confirm SARS-CoV-2 specificity of second-wave clones peaking day 37.

Germline CDR1 is SGHDN and CDR2 is FVKESK. Trimming pared 4 bases from V and 0 bases from J, leaving 13 bases between. There are 16 residues in the CDR3. The sample consisted of PBMCs or a T cell subset sorted from them (not recorded which). This sequence originates from an adult woman who had mild COVID-19 (a few samples of this study predate the infection). Cell type and time point are not known. The rearrangement uses TRBV14 and TRBJ2-1, with D uncertain. Here the CDR3 reads CASSLNGYSSYNEQFF. CDR3 coding DNA: TGTGCCAGCAGCCTAAACGGTTATAGCTCCTACAATGAGCAGTTCTTC.